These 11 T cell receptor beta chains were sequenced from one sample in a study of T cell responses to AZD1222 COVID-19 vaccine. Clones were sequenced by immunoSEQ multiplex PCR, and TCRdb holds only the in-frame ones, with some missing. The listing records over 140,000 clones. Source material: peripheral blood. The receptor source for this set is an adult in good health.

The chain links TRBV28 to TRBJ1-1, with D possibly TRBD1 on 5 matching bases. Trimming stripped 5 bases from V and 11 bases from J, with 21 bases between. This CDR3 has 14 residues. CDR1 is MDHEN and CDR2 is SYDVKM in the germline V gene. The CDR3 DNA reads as TGTGCCAGCAGTAGTCCAGTTGAGGGGTTGGCGGCTTTCTTT. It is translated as CASSSPVEGLAAFF. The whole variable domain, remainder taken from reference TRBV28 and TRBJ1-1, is DVKVTQSSRYLVKRTGEKVFLECVQDMDHENMFWYRQDPGLGLRLIYFSYDVKMKEKGDIPEGYSVSREKKERFSLILESASTNQTSMYLCASSSPVEGLAAFFGQGTRLTVV.

The CDR3 here is CASRGRGYTF. CDR3 nucleotide sequence: TGTGCCTCACGGGGCAGGGGCTACACCTTC. V is TRBV12-3 or TRBV12-4 and J is TRBJ1-2; perhaps TRBD1 as D (5 bases). The CDR3 has 10 amino acids. The germline V and J ends were trimmed by 11 bases and 8 bases, with 12 bases remaining between them.

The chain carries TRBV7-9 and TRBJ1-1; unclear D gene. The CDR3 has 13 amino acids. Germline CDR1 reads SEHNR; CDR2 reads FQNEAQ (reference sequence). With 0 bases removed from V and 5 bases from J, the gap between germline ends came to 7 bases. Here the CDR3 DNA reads TGTGCCAGCAGCTTAGCACTGTCGACTGAAGCTTTCTTT. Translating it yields CASSLALSTEAFF.

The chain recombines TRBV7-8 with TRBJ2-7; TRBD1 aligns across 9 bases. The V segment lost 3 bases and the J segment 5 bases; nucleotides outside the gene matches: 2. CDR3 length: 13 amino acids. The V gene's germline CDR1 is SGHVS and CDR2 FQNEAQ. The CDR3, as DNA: TGTGCCAGCAGCTTCGACAGGGGGGACGAGCAGTACTTC. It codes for CASSFDRGDEQYF. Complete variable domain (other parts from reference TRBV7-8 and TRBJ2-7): GAGVSQSPRYKVAKRGQDVALRCDPISGHVSLFWYQQALGQGPEFLTYFQNEAQLDKSGLPSDRFFAERPEGSVSTLKIQRTQQEDSAVYLCASSFDRGDEQYFGPGTRLTVT.

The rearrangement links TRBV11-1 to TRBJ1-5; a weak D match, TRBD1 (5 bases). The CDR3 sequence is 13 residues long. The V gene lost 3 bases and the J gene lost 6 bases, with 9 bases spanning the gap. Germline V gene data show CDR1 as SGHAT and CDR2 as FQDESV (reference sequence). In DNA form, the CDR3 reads TGTGCCAGCAGCTTCGGTAGGGGTCAGCCCCAGCATTTT. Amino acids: CASSFGRGQPQHF.

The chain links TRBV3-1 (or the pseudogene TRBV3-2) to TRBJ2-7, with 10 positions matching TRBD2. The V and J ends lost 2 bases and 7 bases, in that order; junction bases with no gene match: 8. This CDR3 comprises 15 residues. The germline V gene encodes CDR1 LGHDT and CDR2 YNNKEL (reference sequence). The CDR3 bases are TGTGCCAGCAGCCAAATGCTGAGCGGGGGGGGTGAGCAGTACTTC. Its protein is CASSQMLSGGGEQYF.

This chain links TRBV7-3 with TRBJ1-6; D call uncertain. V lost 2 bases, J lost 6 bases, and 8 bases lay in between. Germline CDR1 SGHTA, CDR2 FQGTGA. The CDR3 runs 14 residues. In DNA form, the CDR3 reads TGTGCCAGCAGCTTATCGGGTGCTAATTCACCCCTCCACTTT. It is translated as CASSLSGANSPLHF.

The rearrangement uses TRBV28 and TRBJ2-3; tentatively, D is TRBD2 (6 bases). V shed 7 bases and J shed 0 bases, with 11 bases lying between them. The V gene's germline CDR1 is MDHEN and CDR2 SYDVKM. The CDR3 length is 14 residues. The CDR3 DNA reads TGTGCCAGCATTGGGACTCCTAGCACAGATACGCAGTATTTT. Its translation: CASIGTPSTDTQYF.

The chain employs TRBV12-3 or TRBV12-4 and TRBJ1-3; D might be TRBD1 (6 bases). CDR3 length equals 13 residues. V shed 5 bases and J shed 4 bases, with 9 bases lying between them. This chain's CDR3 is CASSVQGGNTIYF. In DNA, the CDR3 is TGTGCCAGCAGTGTACAGGGAGGAAACACCATATATTTT.

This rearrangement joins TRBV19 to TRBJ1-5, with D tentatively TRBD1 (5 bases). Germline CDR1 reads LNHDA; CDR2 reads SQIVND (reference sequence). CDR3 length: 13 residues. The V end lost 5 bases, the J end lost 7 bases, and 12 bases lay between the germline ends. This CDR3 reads CASSQQAGQPQHF. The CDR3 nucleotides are TGTGCCAGTAGTCAACAGGCGGGACAGCCCCAGCATTTT.

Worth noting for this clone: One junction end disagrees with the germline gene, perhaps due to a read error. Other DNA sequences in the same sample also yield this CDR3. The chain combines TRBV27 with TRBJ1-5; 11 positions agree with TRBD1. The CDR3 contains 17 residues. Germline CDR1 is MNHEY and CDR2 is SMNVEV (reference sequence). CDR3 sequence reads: CASSPHGQGARGQPQHF. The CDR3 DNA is TGTGCCAGCAGTCCTCACGGACAGGGGGCTCGCGGGCAGCCTCAGCATTTT.